The 9 T cell receptor beta chains below come from one sample, sequenced in a study of T cell responses to AZD1222 COVID-19 vaccine. Profiled with immunoSEQ multiplex PCR; TCRdb holds only in-frame clones, not every one. The sample gives approximately 90,000 clones, more than 80% of which show up once; about 13% is in the top ten. The input for sequencing was peripheral blood, taken on day 0 of AZD1222 vaccination. These receptors all come from an adult in good health.

This chain connects TRBV6-2 or TRBV6-3 to TRBJ1-6; D gene uncertain. The germline gives CDR1 MNHEY, CDR2 SVGEGT. This CDR3 spans 12 amino acids. The V end was cut by 5 bases, the J end by 10 bases, with 9 bases between. As DNA, the CDR3 is TGTGCCAGCAGTCGGACGGGATCACCCCTCCACTTT. Translating it yields CASSRTGSPLHF.

The chain joins TRBV14 to TRBJ1-1; D ambiguous. The CDR3 is made up of 14 amino acids. Trimming stripped 1 base from V and 1 base from J, with 7 bases between. CDR1 is SGHDN, CDR2 FVKESK, per germline. The CDR3 DNA is TGTGCCAGCAGCCAAGCCCTTGAGAACACTGAAGCTTTCTTT. This sequence encodes CASSQALENTEAFF.

The chain couples TRBV28 to TRBJ1-2, with D uncertain. Per the germline V gene, CDR1 is MDHEN and CDR2 is SYDVKM. This CDR3 region has 12 residues. Between the trimmed V and J ends, which lost 9 bases and 3 bases, there was a span of 11 bases. The CDR3 sequence: CASTRTHYGYTF. CDR3 sequence (DNA): TGTGCCAGTACGAGGACCCACTATGGCTACACCTTC.

J is TRBJ1-2 and V is TRBV10-3; 7 nucleotides line up with TRBD1. The CDR3 loop spans 15 amino acids. Germline values: CDR1 ENHRY, CDR2 SYGVKD. Losses at the gene ends were 7 bases for V and 6 bases for J; bases not matched to a gene: 14. The CDR3, as DNA: TGTGCCATCACTAGACAGGGATCCGATTTGGATGGCTACACCTTC. This sequence encodes CAITRQGSDLDGYTF.

The chain carries TRBV4-3 and TRBJ1-5; D remains ambiguous. In germline, CDR1 is LGHNA, CDR2 YSLEER. The CDR3 has 15 residues. The V end lost 0 bases, the J end lost 4 bases, and 10 bases lay between the germline ends. The DNA of the CDR3 is TGCGCCAGCAGCCAAGATCGAGCAGAGAATCAGCCCCAGCATTTT. Its protein product is CASSQDRAENQPQHF.

The V gene is TRBV12-5, the J gene TRBJ2-3; 8 bases agree with TRBD1. The CDR3 totals 17 residues. Germline CDR1 and CDR2: LGHNT and FRNRAP. With 2 bases clipped from V and 4 bases from J, the junction kept 11 bases outside the gene matches. The CDR3 reads CASGLTLKTGVPDTQYF. Written as DNA, the CDR3 is TGTGCTAGTGGTTTGACCCTGAAGACAGGGGTACCAGATACGCAGTATTTT. Based on the CDR3 plus reference TRBV12-5 and TRBJ2-3, the full variable domain is DARVTQTPRHKVTEMGQEVTMRCQPILGHNTVFWYRQTMMQGLELLAYFRNRAPLDDSGMPKDRFSAEMPDATLATLKIQPSEPRDSAVYFCASGLTLKTGVPDTQYFGPGTRLTVL.

This chain links TRBV7-8 with TRBJ2-1; maybe TRBD1 (5 bases). In germline, CDR1 is SGHVS, CDR2 FQNEAQ. This CDR3 contains 15 residues. V was trimmed by 1 base and J by 0 bases, leaving 7 bases between them. The CDR3 protein is CASSLEGNSYNEQFF. The CDR3, as DNA: TGTGCCAGCAGCTTAGAGGGGAACTCCTACAATGAGCAGTTCTTC.

The J gene is TRBJ1-5, the V gene TRBV7-9; 7 nucleotides align to TRBD1. The CDR3 is 15 residues long. Germline values: CDR1 SEHNR, CDR2 FQNEAQ (reference sequence). With V trimmed by 5 bases and J by 0 bases, 4 bases remained unmatched. The CDR3 DNA is TGTGCCAGCAGCGCACAGGGGAATAGCAATCAGCCCCAGCATTTT. Its translation: CASSAQGNSNQPQHF.

CDR3 nucleotide sequence: TGTGCCAGCAGCAAACTAGCGGGACCCTACAATGAGCAGTTCTTC. It translates to CASSKLAGPYNEQFF. V usage is TRBV5-6 and J usage is TRBJ2-1, with 10 bases fitting TRBD2. V was clipped by 4 bases and J by 2 bases; unmatched bases: 3. This CDR3 contains 15 residues. In germline, CDR1 is SGHDT, CDR2 YYEEEE.